This record concerns one T cell receptor beta chain sequence. These data belong to a study of T cell responses to AZD1222 COVID-19 vaccine. Trimming took 0 bases from V and 2 from J; bases not matched to a gene: 5. The CDR3 has 16 residues. Per the germline V gene, CDR1 is SGHNT and CDR2 is YYREEE (reference sequence). The repertoire was sequenced with immunoSEQ multiplex PCR; TCRdb's copy has only in-frame clones and lacks some. The profile shows around 140,000 clones, roughly 90% of them singletons. The receptor's source is an adult who received the AZD1222 COVID-19 vaccine. The source was peripheral blood, collected 28 days after the second AZD1222 dose. J is TRBJ2-1 and V is TRBV5-4; 7 bases align to TRBD1. The CDR3 DNA follows: TGTGCCAGCAGCTTGGAAGGGGGCGGAACCTACAATGAGCAGTTCTTC. Amino acids: CASSLEGGGTYNEQFF.